These 24 T cell receptor beta chains were all obtained from the same sample, sequenced in a study of blood T cells in healthy people across ages. With a J-beta primer mix and a sample-barcoded 5' primer, a second PCR ran about 7 to 11 cycles. TCRdb reprocessed the 5' RACE reads via MiXCR and lists one record per CDR3 protein. This table holds 850,000 to 1,000,000 distinct CDR3 sequences, roughly half found once. The sequenced sample was blood. The receptors stem from a woman in her fifties or sixties in good health.

This clonotype was picked up a small number of times. CDR3 residues: CASKPGQGSTYEQYF. Here the CDR3 DNA reads TGTGCCAGCAAACCCGGACAGGGTAGTACCTACGAGCAGTACTTC. The chain has TRBV6-6 and TRBJ2-7, with 8 bases matching TRBD1. This CDR3 region has 15 residues. J was trimmed by 2 bases and V by 7 bases; bases with no gene match: 10. The germline V gene encodes CDR1 MNHNY and CDR2 SVGAGI (reference sequence).

The V and J genes are TRBV20-1 and TRBJ2-2, with 7 bases matching TRBD2. V was clipped by 3 bases and J by 0 bases; unmatched bases: 1. Germline lookup yields CDR1 DFQATT and CDR2 SNEGSKA (reference sequence). This CDR3 contains 14 residues. CDR3 region: CSARGLTNTGELFF. DNA of the CDR3: TGCAGTGCTAGGGGACTAACGAACACCGGGGAGCTGTTTTTT.

The chain is built from TRBV12-3 or TRBV12-4 and TRBJ1-5; TRBD1 might be the D (6 bases). The CDR3 has 14 amino acids. The V gene lost 4 bases and the J gene lost 4 bases, with 11 bases spanning the gap. CDR3 sequence (DNA): TGTGCCAGCAGTTATGGACAGTATAATCAGCCCCAGCATTTT. Translating it yields CASSYGQYNQPQHF.

The V call is TRBV20-1, the J call TRBJ2-1; a weak D match, TRBD2 (7 bases). V shed 3 bases and J shed 10 bases, with 22 bases lying between them. CDR1 DFQATT and CDR2 SNEGSKA come from the germline V gene (reference sequence). The CDR3 spans 15 residues. CDR3: CSARDPGGFQSEQFF. Written as DNA, the CDR3 is TGCAGTGCTAGGGATCCGGGGGGCTTCCAGTCGGAGCAGTTCTTC.

The chain employs TRBV2 and TRBJ1-6; 7 nucleotides agree with TRBD1. Trimming cost V 10 bases and J 7 bases; bases outside gene matches: 7. The CDR3 extends over 13 amino acids. Germline V gene sequence: CDR1 SNHLY, CDR2 FYNNEI. CDR3 in DNA: TGTGCCACGAAGACAGGGTGGAATTCACCCCTCCACTTT. Encoded protein: CATKTGWNSPLHF.

CDR3 DNA sequence: TGTGCCAGCAGCCTCCTGGGAGGGGGCTTTGGCTACACCTTC. The encoded protein is CASSLLGGGFGYTF. The J gene is TRBJ1-2, the V gene TRBV3-1; 7 bases are shared with TRBD1. Germline-derived CDR1 and CDR2 are LGHDT and YNNKEL (reference sequence). V gave up 4 bases and J gave up 7 bases; unmatched junction bases: 9. CDR3 length: 14 residues.

This clonotype was counted between two and nine times. V gene TRBV15 combines with J gene TRBJ1-1, with TRBD1 identical over 8 bases. Per the germline V gene, CDR1 is LNHNV and CDR2 is YYDKDF (reference sequence). The CDR3 has 15 amino acids. The trim removed 3 bases at V and 2 bases at J, leaving 5 bases unmatched. The CDR3 nucleotides are TGTGCCACCAGCAGGAGGACAGGGCAAAACACTGAAGCTTTCTTT. It translates to CATSRRTGQNTEAFF.

Only a few counts were recorded for this clonotype. The rearrangement uses TRBV12-3 or TRBV12-4 and TRBJ2-7; 8 bases align to TRBD1. J gave up 3 bases and V 5 bases, and 9 bases lay outside the gene matches. CDR3 length: 15 amino acids. This CDR3 is CASSPRDRRFYEQYF. The CDR3 DNA reads as TGTGCCAGCAGTCCCCGGGACAGGCGATTCTACGAGCAGTACTTC.

The CDR3 coding sequence is TGTGCCAGCAGCCCAGGGGCGGCTAGCGGAGCCAATGAGCAGTTCTTC. Protein sequence: CASSPGAASGANEQFF. The genes are TRBV7-6 and TRBJ2-1, with TRBD2 as a possible D gene (7 bases). The germline CDR1 and CDR2 sequences are SGHVS and FNYEAQ. CDR3 size: 16 residues. The V end was cut by 5 bases, the J end by 6 bases, with 20 bases between.

The chain employs TRBV7-2 and TRBJ2-1; a weak D match, TRBD1 (5 bases). CDR1 SGHTA and CDR2 FQGNSA come from the germline V gene. The CDR3 consists of 13 residues. Trimming shortened V by 7 bases and J by 6 bases, and 13 bases separated the two germline ends. Here the CDR3 reads CASKRQTSNEQFF. The CDR3 bases are TGTGCCAGCAAAAGACAGACCTCCAATGAGCAGTTCTTC.

The rearrangement links TRBV3-1 to TRBJ1-1; no reliable D call. From germline, CDR1 is LGHDT and CDR2 YNNKEL (reference sequence). The CDR3 has 15 amino acids. The germline V and J ends were trimmed by 3 bases and 7 bases, with 18 bases remaining between them. The CDR3 sequence is CASSHSPRQPNEAFF. Written as DNA, the CDR3 is TGTGCCAGCAGCCATAGCCCGAGACAACCGAATGAAGCTTTCTTT.

The J gene is TRBJ2-5, the V gene TRBV11-2; D unclear. CDR3 length: 14 residues. Trimming stripped 3 bases from V and 2 bases from J, with 10 bases between. Germline V CDR1 and CDR2: SGHAT, FQNNGV. The CDR3 DNA reads as TGTGCCAGCAGCTTCCTTAAGGGACAAGAGACCCAGTACTTC. Its translation is CASSFLKGQETQYF. The full variable domain, rest sourced from reference TRBV11-2 and TRBJ2-5, is EAGVAQSPRYKIIEKRQSVAFWCNPISGHATLYWYQQILGQGPKLLIQFQNNGVVDDSQLPKDRFSAERLKGVDSTLKIQPAKLEDSAVYLCASSFLKGQETQYFGPGTRLLVL.

V gene TRBV10-3 combines with J gene TRBJ2-5; D unclear. The CDR3 is made up of 11 amino acids. Trimming took off 2 bases at V and 11 bases at J, with 9 bases between the two ends. Per germline, CDR1 ENHRY and CDR2 SYGVKD. The DNA of the CDR3 is TGTGCCATCAGTGAGAATAATGAGCAGTACTTC. Translated: CAISENNEQYF.

The table lists this clonotype with a few counts. The genes are TRBV29-1 and TRBJ2-3, with D tentatively TRBD1 or TRBD2 (5 bases each). V was clipped by 6 bases and J by 0 bases, with 13 bases between them. This CDR3 contains 14 residues. CDR1 SQVTM and CDR2 ANQGSEA come from the germline V gene. The DNA of the CDR3 is TGCAGCGTCGAGGGTCCAGGGAGCACAGATACGCAGTATTTT. Its protein is CSVEGPGSTDTQYF.

The rearrangement uses TRBV28 and TRBJ1-5; the match to TRBD1 covers 7 bases. The CDR3 extends over 16 amino acids. V dropped 4 bases and J dropped 3; count of bases not matched to a gene: 9. Germline V gene data show CDR1 as MDHEN and CDR2 as SYDVKM. The CDR3 DNA sequence: TGTGCCAGCAGTTCCAGGCAGGGGGGCATCAATCAGCCCCAGCATTTT. Protein sequence: CASSSRQGGINQPQHF. Looking up the rest from reference TRBV28 and TRBJ1-5 gives the full variable domain: DVKVTQSSRYLVKRTGEKVFLECVQDMDHENMFWYRQDPGLGLRLIYFSYDVKMKEKGDIPEGYSVSREKKERFSLILESASTNQTSMYLCASSSRQGGINQPQHFGDGTRLSIL.

This sequence joins TRBV12-3 or TRBV12-4 and TRBJ1-4; TRBD1 matches 10 bases. V shed 6 bases, J shed 8 bases, and the junction held 6 bases outside the gene matches. The CDR3 length is 14 residues. The CDR3 reads CASSQRTGGEKLFF. CDR3 in DNA: TGTGCCAGCAGCCAAAGGACAGGGGGAGAAAAACTGTTTTTT.

In this sample, this clonotype turned up a few times. The chain links TRBV24-1 to TRBJ2-7; 11 bases are a match to TRBD2. The V gene's germline CDR1 is KGHDR and CDR2 SFDVKD. The length of the CDR3 is 19 residues. After removal of 2 bases from V and 6 bases from J, the junction contained 17 bases not matched to a gene. CDR3 sequence: CATSDSGTSGEYGKGEQYF. The CDR3 coding sequence is TGTGCCACCAGTGATTCAGGGACTAGCGGAGAATATGGTAAAGGCGAGCAGTACTTC.

A few counts support this clonotype. V usage is TRBV4-3 and J usage is TRBJ2-7; D gene uncertain. V was pared by 4 bases and J by 2 bases, with 12 bases between. This CDR3 is 14 amino acids long. Looked up from germline, CDR1 is LGHNA and CDR2 is YSLEER. CDR3 nucleotides: TGCGCCAGCAGCCCTCAAACGGCAGCCTACGAGCAGTACTTC. This codes for CASSPQTAAYEQYF.

The chain has TRBV7-2 and TRBJ2-1; D is undetermined. This CDR3 is 11 amino acids long. Germline-derived CDR1 and CDR2 are SGHTA and FQGNSA. V lost 1 base and J 11 bases, leaving 6 bases between the germline ends. The DNA for the CDR3 is TGTGCCAGCAGCTTAGTGGACCAGCAGTTCTTC. Residues: CASSLVDQQFF.

The chain carries TRBV3-1 and TRBJ2-1; no reliable D call. In germline, CDR1 is LGHDT, CDR2 YNNKEL (reference sequence). V dropped 4 bases and J dropped 12 bases, with 10 bases sitting between them. The CDR3 totals 11 residues. CDR3 residues: CASSRNRGQFF. The DNA of the CDR3 is TGTGCCAGCAGCCGCAACCGCGGGCAGTTCTTC.

This chain joins TRBV27 and TRBJ2-1; D gene unclear. The germline CDR1 and CDR2 sequences are MNHEY and SMNVEV (reference sequence). The V end lost 4 bases, the J end lost 9 bases, and 13 bases lay between the germline ends. The CDR3 covers 13 residues. In DNA form, the CDR3 reads TGTGCCAGCAGTTCCATTACCAACGGTGAGCAGTTCTTC. This gives the protein CASSSITNGEQFF.

This chain links TRBV27 with TRBJ2-3, with 9 bases identical to TRBD2. The V and J ends lost 2 bases and 5 bases, in that order; junction bases with no gene match: 14. Germline V lookup: CDR1 MNHEY, CDR2 SMNVEV (reference sequence). This CDR3 region has 18 residues. The CDR3 sequence is CASSLVLAGFFGRDTQYF. In nucleotides, the CDR3 is TGTGCCAGCAGTTTAGTACTAGCGGGTTTTTTTGGGAGAGATACGCAGTATTTT.

The chain is built from TRBV7-9 and TRBJ1-5; tentatively, D is TRBD1 (5 bases). This CDR3 is 11 amino acids long. Looked up from germline, CDR1 is SEHNR and CDR2 is FQNEAQ (reference sequence). Trimming left V 1 base short and J 12 bases short, with 7 bases between. The CDR3 region is CASSLGGVQHF. The CDR3 DNA reads TGTGCCAGCAGCTTAGGAGGGGTCCAGCATTTT.

This clonotype showed up just once. This sequence joins TRBV4-2 and TRBJ2-2; TRBD2 aligns across 9 bases. J gave up 1 base and V 6 bases, and 3 bases lay outside the gene matches. This CDR3 contains 15 residues. The germline V gene has CDR1 LGHNA and CDR2 YNFKEQ. CDR3 in amino acids: CASRPAGGNTGELFF. CDR3 coding DNA: TGTGCCAGCAGGCCAGCGGGAGGGAACACCGGGGAGCTGTTTTTT.